These 30 T cell receptor beta chains share one sample of origin, sequenced in a study of identical twins. TCRdb reprocessed the 5' RACE reads via MiXCR and lists one record per CDR3 protein. The sample carries 450,000 to 650,000 distinct CDR3 sequences, more than 9% recorded once. This sample also belongs to another study, concerning yellow fever vaccine responses in identical twins.

Sequenced material: PBMCs. Receptors were obtained from a woman under 30 in good health.

This clonotype was counted between two and nine times. This sequence joins TRBV7-9 and TRBJ2-5; possible D gene TRBD1, 6 bases. In germline, CDR1 is SEHNR, CDR2 FQNEAQ (reference sequence). CDR3 length equals 15 residues. Trimming cost V 5 bases and J 1 base, with 14 bases left between them. As DNA, the CDR3 is TGTGCCAGCAGCGCGGACGGACAGTCCCAAGAGACCCAGTACTTC. It codes for CASSADGQSQETQYF.

V usage is TRBV7-9 and J usage is TRBJ2-2; D perhaps matches TRBD1 (5 bases). The CDR3 spans 15 residues. Germline V gene lookup returns CDR1 SEHNR and CDR2 FQNEAQ (reference sequence). Trimming removed 6 bases at V and 1 base at J, with 12 bases between. CDR3 in amino acids: CASRPAGQNTGELFF. The CDR3 bases are TGTGCCAGCAGACCGGCAGGGCAGAACACCGGGGAGCTGTTTTTT.

This clonotype was detected once. The chain links TRBV2 to TRBJ2-5; D ambiguous. The CDR3 length is 13 residues. Germline CDR1 reads SNHLY; CDR2 reads FYNNEI. Deletions cut 2 bases from V and 5 bases from J, with 9 bases between. CDR3 protein: CASSEFGFETQYF. CDR3 sequence (DNA): TGTGCCAGCAGTGAATTTGGTTTTGAGACCCAGTACTTC.

V gene TRBV5-1 combines with J gene TRBJ2-3, with D unresolved. Trimming took 4 bases from V and 0 from J, leaving 9 bases between them. CDR1 is SGHRS, CDR2 YFSETQ, per germline. There are 14 residues in the CDR3. CDR3 region: CASSQYTSTDTQYF. The CDR3, as DNA: TGCGCCAGCAGCCAGTATACTAGCACAGATACGCAGTATTTT.

This chain links TRBV29-1 with TRBJ2-3, with 16 bases that match TRBD2. Germline V gene lookup returns CDR1 SQVTM and CDR2 ANQGSEA. The CDR3 is 16 residues long. The junction had 2 bases not matched to a gene; V was cut back by 4 bases and J by 1 base. For the CDR3, the DNA is TGCAGCGTTGCCGGGACTAGCGGGGGGGGCACAGATACGCAGTATTTT. It codes for CSVAGTSGGGTDTQYF.

This clonotype has a handful of counts. The chain couples TRBV20-1 to TRBJ1-1; 11 positions agree with TRBD1. V was pared by 1 base and J by 4 bases, with 5 bases of the junction left unmatched. This CDR3 comprises 15 residues. Germline CDR1 reads DFQATT; CDR2 reads SNEGSKA (reference sequence). CDR3 sequence reads: CSARADRGRLTEAFF. Written as DNA, the CDR3 is TGCAGTGCTAGAGCGGACAGGGGGCGACTCACTGAAGCTTTCTTT.

The sample holds many counts of this clonotype. The chain recombines TRBV4-3 with TRBJ2-7; D is possibly TRBD1 or TRBD2 (6 bases each). The germline V gene has CDR1 LGHNA and CDR2 YSLEER. Trimming cost V 5 bases and J 0 bases, with 14 bases left between them. CDR3 length: 15 residues. CDR3 amino acids: CASSEGGTSSYEQYF. The CDR3 DNA reads TGCGCCAGCAGCGAGGGGGGAACGAGCTCCTACGAGCAGTACTTC.

A few counts support this clonotype. V usage is TRBV29-1 and J usage is TRBJ2-2, with 9 bases lining up with TRBD2. V trimming: 4 bases; J trimming: 4 bases; junction bases outside the gene matches: 4. Germline V gene data show CDR1 as SQVTM and CDR2 as ANQGSEA. The CDR3 has 14 residues. The CDR3, as DNA: TGCAGCGTTGTGGCTAGCGGGACCACCGGGGAGCTGTTTTTT. Protein product: CSVVASGTTGELFF.

In its sample, this clonotype was seen a few times. The chain uses TRBV4-3 and TRBJ2-7; no firm D call. Germline assignment: CDR1 LGHNA and CDR2 YSLEER. The CDR3 runs to 14 residues. The V gene lost 4 bases and the J gene lost 3 bases, with 13 bases spanning the gap. CDR3 sequence reads: CASSPRLGFYEQYF. Written as DNA, the CDR3 is TGCGCCAGCAGCCCCAGACTGGGTTTCTACGAGCAGTACTTC.

This clonotype was detected many times. This chain's CDR3 is CSARDNYYEQYF. DNA of the CDR3: TGCAGCGCCCGGGACAACTATTACGAGCAGTACTTC. The V call is TRBV29-1, the J call TRBJ2-7; a weak D match, TRBD1 (6 bases). CDR3 length: 12 amino acids. Trimming cost V 7 bases and J 4 bases, with 14 bases left between them. Germline V gene sequence: CDR1 SQVTM, CDR2 ANQGSEA.

The V call is TRBV20-1, the J call TRBJ2-3, with D possibly being TRBD1 (5 bases). This CDR3 has 16 residues. Germline values: CDR1 DFQATT, CDR2 SNEGSKA (reference sequence). Deletions cut 3 bases from V and 4 bases from J, with 20 bases between. DNA for the CDR3: TGCAGTGCTAGTCAGGGTATGGGGTTTCACGCAGATACGCAGTATTTT. This codes for CSASQGMGFHADTQYF.

This rearrangement joins TRBV30 to TRBJ2-3, with D maybe TRBD2 (5 bases). The CDR3 is 14 residues long. Trimming left V 1 base short and J 2 bases short, with 10 bases between. Germline V gene data show CDR1 as GTSNPN and CDR2 as SVGIG (reference sequence). The CDR3 DNA follows: TGTGCCTGGAGTGAGACTACCCTCACAGATACGCAGTATTTT. Translation: CAWSETTLTDTQYF. Based on the CDR3 plus reference TRBV30 and TRBJ2-3, the full variable domain is SQTIHQWPATLVQPVGSPLSLECTVEGTSNPNLYWYRQAAGRGLQLLFYSVGIGQISSEVPQNLSASRPQDRQFILSSKKLLLSDSGFYLCAWSETTLTDTQYFGPGTRLTVL.

This clonotype was seen repeatedly, ten times or more. This chain uses TRBV20-1 with TRBJ2-5; D remains unclear. Trimming removed 6 bases at V and 1 base at J, with 9 bases between. The CDR3 has 12 residues. The germline V gene has CDR1 DFQATT and CDR2 SNEGSKA (reference sequence). Written as DNA, the CDR3 is TGCAGTGCGGCCAGCTCCCAAGAGACCCAGTACTTC. It codes for CSAASSQETQYF.

The chain combines TRBV12-3 or TRBV12-4 with TRBJ2-7, with D possibly matching TRBD1 (6 bases). V shed 7 bases and J shed 5 bases, with 15 bases lying between them. CDR3 length: 13 amino acids. Here the CDR3 reads CASIGQNTHEQYF. The CDR3 DNA sequence: TGTGCCAGCATTGGACAGAATACCCACGAGCAGTACTTC.

This clonotype showed up just a few times. V and J are TRBV5-1 and TRBJ2-7; D gene uncertain. Trimming removed 0 bases at V and 0 bases at J, with 10 bases between. The CDR3 runs to 15 residues. Germline loops: CDR1 SGHRS, CDR2 YFSETQ. The CDR3 spells CASSLDFKSSYEQYF. DNA for the CDR3: TGCGCCAGCAGCTTGGACTTTAAGAGCTCCTACGAGCAGTACTTC.

This clonotype was detected ten times or more. The chain carries TRBV6-2 or TRBV6-3 and TRBJ2-2, with 14 positions matching TRBD2. J was trimmed by 4 bases and V by 6 bases; bases with no gene match: 10. From germline, CDR1 is MNHEY and CDR2 SVGEGT. The CDR3 loop spans 18 amino acids. CDR3 nucleotide sequence: TGTGCCAGCAGGACGACTAGCGGGAGGGCATGGGGCACCGGGGAGCTGTTTTTT. Protein product: CASRTTSGRAWGTGELFF.

This clonotype came up many times. The genes are TRBV7-9 and TRBJ2-1; TRBD2 matches 11 bases. The CDR3 runs 16 residues. Germline V gives CDR1 SEHNR, CDR2 FQNEAQ (reference sequence). V was clipped by 5 bases and J by 3 bases; unmatched bases: 6. The CDR3 nucleotides read TGTGCCAGCAGCGCCCGACTAGCGGGGATCTACAATGAGCAGTTCTTC. It encodes CASSARLAGIYNEQFF.

This clonotype has a handful of counts. This rearrangement joins TRBV11-2 to TRBJ2-7; maybe TRBD1 (6 bases). Trimming stripped 1 base from V and 0 bases from J, with 10 bases between. Germline CDR1 is SGHAT and CDR2 is FQNNGV. The length of the CDR3 is 15 residues. The CDR3 coding sequence is TGTGCCAGCAGCTTAGCCAGGGGCCTCTCCTACGAGCAGTACTTC. The encoded protein is CASSLARGLSYEQYF.

This clonotype was picked up many times. This chain joins TRBV6-4 and TRBJ2-7; possible D gene TRBD2, 5 bases. CDR3 length: 15 amino acids. The V gene's germline CDR1 is MRHNA and CDR2 SNTAGT. Trimming shortened V by 8 bases and J by 0 bases, and 17 bases separated the two germline ends. Here the CDR3 DNA reads TGTGCCAGCCATGAGGGAACCCTAACCTCCTACGAGCAGTACTTC. Translated, it gives CASHEGTLTSYEQYF.

This clonotype was counted at least ten times. The DNA of the CDR3 is TGTGCCAGCAGCTTCCTAGCGGGAGGGCCGGGTAATGAGCAGTTCTTC. Its translation: CASSFLAGGPGNEQFF. The rearrangement joins TRBV7-9 to TRBJ2-1; the match to TRBD2 covers 12 bases. CDR3 length equals 16 residues. Unmatched junction bases numbered 7, after V lost 3 bases and J lost 7 bases. From germline, CDR1 is SEHNR and CDR2 FQNEAQ (reference sequence).

Concerning this clonotype: The junction does not match germline at one end; this may be a read error. This rearrangement joins TRBV3-1 to TRBJ1-3; no definite D call. CDR3 length equals 15 residues. Germline loops: CDR1 LGHDT, CDR2 YNNKEL (reference sequence). This chain's CDR3 is CASTQDRGTGNTIYF. CDR3 nucleotides: TGTGCCAGCACCCAAGATCGAGGGACTGGAAACACCATATATTTT.

In this sample, this clonotype turned up a few times. The genes are TRBV7-9 and TRBJ2-1, with TRBD2 identical over 11 bases. J was trimmed by 9 bases and V by 4 bases; bases with no gene match: 14. The CDR3 is 17 residues long. Germline CDR1 SEHNR, CDR2 FQNEAQ (reference sequence). CDR3 in amino acids: CASSSLETTSGTVEQFF. CDR3 nucleotide sequence: TGTGCCAGCAGCTCATTAGAGACGACTAGCGGGACCGTTGAGCAGTTCTTC.

This clonotype was recorded many times. The rearrangement links TRBV27 to TRBJ2-3, with D perhaps TRBD2 (5 bases). Between the trimmed V and J ends, which lost 5 bases and 3 bases, there was a span of 18 bases. Germline CDR1 and CDR2: MNHEY and SMNVEV (reference sequence). CDR3 size: 16 residues. The CDR3 spells CASSPPGLRSTDTQYF. Written as DNA, the CDR3 is TGTGCCAGCAGTCCCCCAGGACTGCGTTCGACAGATACGCAGTATTTT.

The chain employs TRBV3-1 and TRBJ2-3, with D possibly being TRBD2 (6 bases). In germline, CDR1 is LGHDT, CDR2 YNNKEL (reference sequence). This CDR3 comprises 16 residues. V lost 1 base and J 2 bases, leaving 13 bases between the germline ends. The CDR3 is CASSQGAREFTDTQYF. The CDR3 region has the DNA TGTGCCAGCAGCCAAGGGGCTCGGGAGTTCACAGATACGCAGTATTTT.

This clonotype was counted ten times or more. V gene TRBV29-1 combines with J gene TRBJ2-1, with D uncertain. The germline V gene has CDR1 SQVTM and CDR2 ANQGSEA. The length of the CDR3 is 10 residues. V lost 8 bases, J lost 5 bases, and 7 bases lay in between. In DNA form, the CDR3 reads TGCAGCAGCTGGGACAATGAGCAGTTCTTC. It yields the protein CSSWDNEQFF.

This clonotype was detected a few times. The chain employs TRBV6-2 or TRBV6-3 and TRBJ2-1; 11 bases agree with TRBD2. CDR1 and CDR2 (germline): MNHEY, SVGEGT. V shed 5 bases and J 9 bases; nucleotides not matched to a gene: 9. The CDR3 is made up of 15 amino acids. The DNA of the CDR3 is TGTGCCAGCAGTGTACTAGCGGGGGTATTCACTGAGCAGTTCTTC. This translates into CASSVLAGVFTEQFF.

This clonotype was recorded at least ten times. This chain links TRBV11-2 with TRBJ1-1, with D perhaps TRBD1 (6 bases). Germline-derived CDR1 and CDR2 are SGHAT and FQNNGV. The CDR3 is 14 amino acids. V was clipped by 4 bases and J by 2 bases, with 11 bases between them. The chain's CDR3 is CASSSTDRNTEAFF. The CDR3 DNA reads TGTGCCAGCAGCTCTACGGACAGAAACACTGAAGCTTTCTTT.

This clonotype was observed a handful of times. V gene TRBV12-5 combines with J gene TRBJ2-4, with TRBD2 matching 11 bases. From germline, CDR1 is LGHNT and CDR2 FRNRAP. The ends lost 0 bases at V and 5 bases at J; junction bases unmatched: 18. CDR3 length equals 21 residues. The CDR3 DNA follows: TGTGCTAGTGGTTTGGTGCTCAAACTTAGCGGGAGGGCCGCCTTGGAAAACATTCAGTACTTC. It translates to CASGLVLKLSGRAALENIQYF.

This clonotype was counted ten times or more. This rearrangement joins TRBV7-9 to TRBJ2-1; D remains ambiguous. V was cut by 1 base and J by 8 bases, with 6 bases left in between. The V gene's germline CDR1 is SEHNR and CDR2 FQNEAQ (reference sequence). This CDR3 is 12 amino acids long. As DNA, the CDR3 is TGTGCCAGCAGCTTAGTCCGACATGAGCAGTTCTTC. Protein product: CASSLVRHEQFF. The full variable domain, its missing parts supplied by reference TRBV7-9 and TRBJ2-1, is DTGVSQNPRHKITKRGQNVTFRCDPISEHNRLYWYRQTLGQGPEFLTYFQNEAQLEKSRLLSDRFSAERPKGSFSTLEIQRTEQGDSAMYLCASSLVRHEQFFGPGTRLTVL.

This clonotype was seen a few times. This sequence joins TRBV5-6 and TRBJ2-7; 10 bases are a match to TRBD1. Germline V gene sequence: CDR1 SGHDT, CDR2 YYEEEE. The trim removed 3 bases at V and 6 bases at J, leaving 12 bases unmatched. There are 16 residues in the CDR3. This chain's CDR3 is CASSSLGRQGAGEQYF. DNA for the CDR3: TGTGCCAGCAGCTCCCTTGGTAGACAGGGGGCAGGCGAGCAGTACTTC. Looking up the rest from reference TRBV5-6 and TRBJ2-7 gives the full variable domain: DAGVTQSPTHLIKTRGQQVTLRCSPKSGHDTVSWYQQALGQGPQFIFQYYEEEERQRGNFPDRFSGHQFPNYSSELNVNALLLGDSALYLCASSSLGRQGAGEQYFGPGTRLTVT.